This T cell receptor beta chain was sequenced in a study of blood T cell repertoires in COVID-19. This table comes from immunoSEQ multiplex PCR, and its TCRdb copy is limited to in-frame clones, with some not included. The sample has 49,000 or so clones, around 87% seen once. Germline CDR1 LGHDT, CDR2 YNNKEL (reference sequence). The V end was cut by 5 bases, the J end by 8 bases, with 23 bases between. The length of the CDR3 is 16 residues. The chain combines TRBV3-1 (or the pseudogene TRBV3-2) with TRBJ2-3; perhaps TRBD2 as D (6 bases). Sequenced sample: peripheral blood. The clonotype originates from a man in his forties or fifties with active COVID-19. CDR3 residues: CASSNQEGGAWGTQYF. The CDR3 DNA is TGTGCCAGCAGCAACCAAGAGGGAGGCGCCTGGGGTACGCAGTATTTT.